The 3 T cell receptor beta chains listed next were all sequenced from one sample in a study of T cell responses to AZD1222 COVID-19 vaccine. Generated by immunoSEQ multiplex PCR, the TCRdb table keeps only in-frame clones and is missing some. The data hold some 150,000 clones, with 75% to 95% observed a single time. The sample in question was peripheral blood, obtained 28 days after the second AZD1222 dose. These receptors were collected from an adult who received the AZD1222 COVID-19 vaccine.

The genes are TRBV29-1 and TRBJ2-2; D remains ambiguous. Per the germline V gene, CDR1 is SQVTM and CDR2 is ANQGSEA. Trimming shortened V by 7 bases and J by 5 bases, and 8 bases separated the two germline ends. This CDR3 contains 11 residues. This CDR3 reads CSGRDTGELFF. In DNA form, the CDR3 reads TGCAGCGGTAGAGATACCGGGGAGCTGTTTTTT.

The CDR3 bases are TGTGCCAGCAGCGTAGCTAGATGGGGGGCTGAAGCTTTCTTT. This encodes CASSVARWGAEAFF. The chain carries TRBV9 and TRBJ1-1; possibly TRBD1 for D (5 bases). The CDR3 has 14 residues. The germline CDR1 and CDR2 sequences are SGDLS and YYNGEE. V was pared by 0 bases and J by 6 bases, with 12 bases between.

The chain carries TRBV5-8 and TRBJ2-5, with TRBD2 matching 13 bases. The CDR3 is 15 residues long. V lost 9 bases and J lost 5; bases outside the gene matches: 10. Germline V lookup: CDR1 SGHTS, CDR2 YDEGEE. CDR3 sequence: CATRTSGSFAETQYF. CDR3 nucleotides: TGTGCCACCCGGACTAGCGGGAGTTTTGCGGAGACCCAGTACTTC.